This T cell receptor (beta chain) was obtained from a study of patients and donors after allogeneic stem cell transplantation. Trimming removed 2 bases from V and 8 bases from J, with 13 bases in between. In germline, CDR1 is SGHAT, CDR2 FQNNGV. The CDR3 contains 14 residues. This clonotype has ten or more counts. TCRdb ran MiXCR on the RT-PCR reads and lists one entry per CDR3 protein. The sample contains roughly 30,000 distinct CDR3 sequences, approximately 6.2% of which appear only once. The TCR was taken from a human donor who was either an allogeneic HSCT recipient or a stem cell or donor lymphocyte infusion donor (not recorded which). It is not recorded whose cells these are; they may come from a transplant donor. Sequenced sample: blood, either unsorted or a sorted T cell fraction (not recorded which). The chain carries TRBV11-2 and TRBJ2-1; D is perhaps TRBD2 (6 bases). The CDR3 sequence is CASSLYVGSDEQFF. CDR3 nucleotide sequence: TGTGCCAGCAGCTTATACGTCGGGAGCGATGAGCAGTTCTTC.